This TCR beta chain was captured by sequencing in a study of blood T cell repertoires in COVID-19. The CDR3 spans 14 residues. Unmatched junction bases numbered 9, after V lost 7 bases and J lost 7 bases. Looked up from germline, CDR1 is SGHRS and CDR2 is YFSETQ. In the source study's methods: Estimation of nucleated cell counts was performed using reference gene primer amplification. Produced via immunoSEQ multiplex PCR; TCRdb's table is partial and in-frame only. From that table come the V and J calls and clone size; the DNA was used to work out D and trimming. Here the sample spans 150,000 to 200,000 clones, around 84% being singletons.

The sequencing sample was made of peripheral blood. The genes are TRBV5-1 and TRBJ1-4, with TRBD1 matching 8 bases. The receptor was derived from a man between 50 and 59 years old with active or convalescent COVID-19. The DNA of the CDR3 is TGCGCCAGCGGACCGGGACAGGTATCTGAAAAACTGTTTTTT. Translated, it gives CASGPGQVSEKLFF.